This T cell receptor (beta chain) was sequenced during a study of T cell repertoires in cytomegalovirus infection. Study background: Through public TCR beta signatures, both CMV infection and matching HLA type were indicated. Study-level findings and limits: The cumulative frequency of public TCR beta families identified carriers of CMV plus the relevant HLA. HLA-C-restricted, CMV-specific TCR beta clonotypes were dominant ex vivo.

TCRdb reprocessed the reads with MiXCR, giving one entry per CDR3 protein. The data contain just over 300,000 distinct CDR3 sequences, 17% of them singletons. Looked up from germline, CDR1 is MNHEY and CDR2 is SMNVEV (reference sequence). Germline trimming cut 1 base from V and 5 bases from J; bases unmatched to any gene: 4. The CDR3 sequence is 15 residues long. In regard to this clonotype: Its specificity is unknown.

Sequencing was carried out using PBMCs. The J gene is TRBJ2-5, the V gene TRBV27, with 10 bases identical to TRBD1. This TCR was sampled from a human donor in good health (CMV status not recorded). Some clones in this sample may be carry-over from other donors' samples. CDR3 nucleotide sequence: TGTGCCAGCAGTTTATGGACAGGGGGTTCGGAGACCCAGTACTTC. It translates to CASSLWTGGSETQYF.